The rows below give T cell receptor beta chains drawn from one sample of a study of cytomegalovirus exposure and HLA in healthy donors. The data were produced by immunoSEQ multiplex PCR, yet TCRdb's version contains in-frame clones alone and is incomplete. The sample comprises about 97,000 clones, under 85% of which are singletons, and around 4% rests with the top ten. Sequences were obtained from PBMCs. The origin of the receptors is a man between 40 and 49 years old in good health and CMV-seronegative. CDR3s include the opening cysteine and the closing phenylalanine or tryptophan. The D gene is left open where the match is weak. Rows may omit the clone size; those that give it use once, few, many or a size class.

>.|TRBD2|TRBV9|TRBJ2-5
CASSVGSGGAVETQYF
TGTGCCAGCAGCGTAGGTAGCGGGGGGGCCGTCGAGACCCAGTACTTC
>.|.|TRBV5-6|TRBJ1-3
CASSSQSSGNTIYF
TGTGCCAGCAGCTCACAGTCCTCTGGAAACACCATATATTTT
>.|.|TRBV12-5|TRBJ1-5
CASGLIPGSNQPQHF
TGTGCTAGTGGTTTGATCCCAGGGAGCAATCAGCCCCAGCATTTT
>.|.|TRBV6-6|TRBJ1-1
CASRRDILEVTEAFF
TGTGCCAGCAGGCGAGACATCTTGGAGGTTACTGAAGCTTTCTTT
>once|.|TRBV11-2|TRBJ2-1
CASSLEGRSGPLSNEQFF
TGTGCCAGCAGCTTAGAGGGGAGAAGCGGCCCCCTTTCCAATGAGCAGTTCTTC
>.|TRBD1|TRBV27|TRBJ1-2
CASSHIKGQGAGYGYTF
TGTGCCAGCAGTCACATCAAGGGACAGGGGGCTGGCTATGGCTACACCTTC
>.|.|TRBV6-7|TRBJ1-2
CASSYSGGGYTF
TGTGCCAGCAGTTACTCGGGGGGTGGCTACACCTTC
>few|.|TRBV5-1|TRBJ1-2
CASSLAGEYGYTF
TGCGCCAGCAGCTTGGCCGGGGAGTATGGCTACACCTTC
>.|.|TRBV30|TRBJ1-6
CAWSRGGKRSPLHF
TGTGCCTGGAGTAGGGGGGGAAAGAGATCACCCCTCCACTTT
>.|TRBD2|TRBV5-4|TRBJ2-1
CASSPRTSGYNEQFF
TGTGCCAGCAGCCCTCGGACTAGCGGGTACAATGAGCAGTTCTTC
>once|TRBD2|TRBV5-8|TRBJ2-3
CASSFGGTSGGTDMQYF
TGTGCCAGCAGCTTTGGTGGGACTAGCGGGGGCACAGATATGCAGTATTTT
>.|.|TRBV6-1|TRBJ1-1
CASSEPHVIPVDTEAFF
TGTGCCAGCAGTGAACCGCACGTCATCCCGGTGGACACTGAAGCTTTCTTT
>.|.|TRBV4-2|TRBJ1-2
CASSQDWRRTNYGYTF
TGTGCCAGCAGCCAAGATTGGAGGCGGACTAACTATGGCTACACCTTC
>.|TRBD2|TRBV5-4|TRBJ2-1
CASSLAAGAYNEQFF
TGTGCCAGCAGCTTGGCAGCGGGGGCCTACAATGAGCAGTTCTTC
>few|TRBD1|TRBV19|TRBJ1-5
CASSVAGGQSQHF
TGTGCCAGTAGTGTGGCAGGGGGCCAGTCCCAGCATTTT
>.|TRBD1|TRBV11-2|TRBJ1-2
CASSPNLGQGGDGYTF
TGTGCCAGCAGCCCGAACCTCGGACAGGGTGGGGATGGCTACACCTTC
>.|TRBD1|TRBV7-9|TRBJ2-3
CASLTGVSTDTQYF
TGTGCCAGCCTCACAGGGGTTAGCACAGATACGCAGTATTTT
>.|.|TRBV15|TRBJ2-5
CATSRDRGIQETQYF
TGTGCCACCAGCAGAGATCGGGGGATTCAAGAGACCCAGTACTTC
>.|.|TRBV27|TRBJ1-2
CASSFGREAYGYTF
TGTGCCAGCAGTTTCGGACGGGAGGCCTATGGCTACACCTTC
>once|.|TRBV5-1|TRBJ1-1
CASSPEGQDRAFF
TGCGCCAGCAGCCCGGAGGGGCAAGACCGAGCTTTCTTT
>.|TRBD2|TRBV7-2|TRBJ2-3
CASSAPEDSGGTDTQYF
TGTGCCAGCAGCGCACCGGAGGATAGCGGGGGGACAGATACGCAGTATTTT
>.|TRBD1|TRBV5-1|TRBJ2-3
CASSPGQEADTQYF
TGCGCCAGCAGCCCCGGACAGGAGGCAGATACGCAGTATTTT
>.|.|TRBV27|TRBJ1-1
CASSLTGPLGVGAFF
TGTGCCAGCAGTTTAACGGGCCCTCTCGGGGTTGGAGCTTTCTTT
>.|.|TRBV6-1|TRBJ1-4
CASSVSFTENEKLFF
TGTGCCAGCAGTGTCTCGTTCACAGAGAATGAAAAACTGTTTTTT
>.|.|TRBV7-3|TRBJ1-5
CASSASGTTNQPQHF
TGTGCCAGCAGCGCATCCGGGACAACTAATCAGCCCCAGCATTTT
>.|TRBD2|TRBV4-1|TRBJ2-3
CASSQGGLAGGTDTQYF
TGCGCCAGCAGCCAGGGAGGACTAGCGGGGGGCACAGATACGCAGTATTTT
>.|TRBD1|TRBV9|TRBJ1-6
CASSVQGANSPLHF
TGTGCCAGCAGCGTACAGGGGGCCAATTCACCCCTCCACTTT
>.|.|TRBV19|TRBJ1-1
CASSISQGLTEAFF
TGTGCCAGTAGTATTTCCCAGGGCCTCACTGAAGCTTTCTTT
>.|.|TRBV11-1|TRBJ2-3
CASSLETSSTDTQYF
TGTGCCAGCAGCTTAGAGACTAGTAGCACAGATACGCAGTATTTT
>.|.|TRBV7-8|TRBJ2-3
CASSLESVETQYF
TGTGCCAGCAGCTTAGAATCGGTCGAAACGCAGTATTTT
>few|.|TRBV5-5|TRBJ1-1
CASSLLGGGGWDTEAFF
TGTGCCAGCAGCTTACTAGGAGGGGGGGGTTGGGACACTGAAGCTTTCTTT
>.|.|TRBV18|TRBJ2-5
CASSPAGETQYF
TGTGCCAGCTCTCCTGCAGGGGAGACCCAGTACTTC
>.|.|TRBV7-8|TRBJ2-3
CASSLAAVPSTDTQYF
TGTGCCAGCAGCTTAGCGGCGGTGCCTAGCACAGATACGCAGTATTTT
>.|.|TRBV6-5|TRBJ1-2
CASSQGAPYGYTF
TGTGCCAGCAGTCAAGGGGCCCCATATGGCTACACCTTC
>.|.|TRBV19|TRBJ1-6
CASSINQGNSPLHF
TGTGCCAGTAGTATAAACCAGGGTAATTCACCCCTCCACTTT
>.|.|TRBV5-6|TRBJ1-6
CASRGRANNSPLHF
TGTGCCAGCAGGGGCAGGGCGAATAATTCACCCCTCCACTTT
>.|TRBD1|TRBV27|TRBJ1-1
CASRFATGASSLNTEAFF
TGTGCCAGCAGGTTCGCGACAGGGGCCAGCTCCTTGAACACTGAAGCTTTCTTT
>.|.|TRBV18|TRBJ1-3
CASSPRQLTGNTIYF
TGTGCCAGCTCACCGCGGCAATTAACTGGAAACACCATATATTTT
>.|.|TRBV25-1|TRBJ2-7
CASTDYEQYF
TGTGCCAGCACAGACTACGAGCAGTACTTC
>.|TRBD2|TRBV10-2|TRBJ2-4
CASSDPSGGSWDF
TGCGCCAGCAGTGATCCTAGCGGGGGGTCTTGGGACTTC
>.|.|TRBV29-1|TRBJ2-1
CSGEQGYEQFF
TGCAGCGGCGAACAGGGCTATGAGCAGTTCTTC
>.|.|TRBV13|TRBJ2-7
CASSLRGYGQYF
TGTGCCAGCAGCTTACGGGGTTACGGGCAGTACTTC
>.|TRBD1|TRBV28|TRBJ1-3
CASSLTGLTSGNTIYF
TGTGCCAGCAGTCTGACAGGGTTAACGTCTGGAAACACCATATATTTT
>few|TRBD1|TRBV10-3|TRBJ2-2
CAISDGQGLIPGELFF
TGTGCCATCAGTGACGGACAGGGGTTAATCCCCGGGGAGCTGTTTTTT
>.|.|TRBV5-4|TRBJ1-1
CASSLGAGRNEAFF
TGTGCCAGCAGCTTGGGTGCGGGGCGGAATGAAGCTTTCTTT
>once|TRBD1|TRBV5-1|TRBJ1-4
CASSYGTGGNEKLFF
TGCGCCAGCAGCTACGGGACAGGGGGGAATGAAAAACTGTTTTTT
>.|.|TRBV6-5|TRBJ2-5
CASSLAGGTGEETQYF
TGTGCCAGCAGTTTAGCGGGAGGGACAGGGGAAGAGACCCAGTACTTC
>.|.|TRBV5-1|TRBJ1-1
CASSLAGENTEAFF
TGCGCCAGCAGCTTGGCCGGGGAGAACACTGAAGCTTTCTTT
>few|.|TRBV10-1|TRBJ1-6
CASSEWLSGSPLHF
TGCGCCAGCAGTGAGTGGCTGTCGGGATCACCCCTCCACTTT